This paragraph reports one T cell receptor beta chain. Its antigen is currently not known. Sequence at one end of the junction differs from germline and may be a read error. The immunoSEQ Assay, a bias-controlled multiplex PCR, was used to amplify TCRbeta CDR3 regions from genomic DNA. As for the authors' bioinformatics: Within the assay, amplification of reference gene primers was used to estimate how many nucleated cells each sample contained. To quantify the absolute abundance of each unique TCRbeta CDR3 rearrangement, sequence reads were collapsed and filtered. For each sample, productive Simpson clonality was calculated as the square root of Simpson's diversity index over productive rearrangements. TCRdb stores this immuneACCESS table with in-frame sequences only. Part of the clones is absent; in the studies checked, under half of the shortfall reflects unresolved V genes, and no reason is known for the rest. V, J and clone size reflect that table, while D and trimming were determined from the DNA. The sample table contains 140,000 or so clones; only one count was recorded for roughly 80% of them. 4.5% to 6% of the sample is in the top ten clones.

The data belong to a study of blood T cell repertoires in COVID-19 (dated by TCRdb to between 2020 and 2021). Turning to the overall study: Collaborator samples came from the United States, Italy and Spain and covered acute and convalescent phases of COVID-19. The sample metadata nearly always contained a de-identified subject ID, COVID-19 status, age in years and sex. Subjects who had been exposed to COVID-19, were actively infected with it, or had recovered from it provided the deeply sampled blood TCRbeta repertoires that made up the dataset. Samples were obtained from the ongoing ImmuneRACE study (first 160 participants) and from over 1,000 subjects provided by 6 global collaborators. The repertoires were made available in a free public database intended to serve as a resource for research on the immune response to SARS-CoV-2. The material from the prospective study consisted of cDNA or gDNA derived from T cells, B-cell-depleted T cells, or PBMCs. Where HLA class I and class II types were available, the types were taken from metadata supplied by the sample provider, not from assay-based typing. Broad study findings and their caveats: How much clinical and demographic metadata was included differed by source and by participant, and the metadata was provided uncurated.

Collaborating institutions collected whole blood in K2EDTA tubes following their own protocols. For TCRbeta analysis, collaborator samples were shipped as frozen whole blood, as isolated PBMCs, or as DNA extracted from either sample type. The CDR3 has 15 amino acids, counting the end cysteine and phenylalanine. CDR3 DNA is the only sequence kept; it has 45 bases, read in frame from the first base. From a lookup of the germline V gene, CDR1 and CDR2 are MNHEY and SVGAGI. The sample taken for sequencing was peripheral blood. The rearrangement combines TRBV6-5 with TRBJ1-1, with the D gene too uncertain to name. The sequence was obtained from a human donor in a cohort sampled during active COVID-19. CDR3 loop: CASSYSFQANTEAFF. Here is the DNA: TGTGCCAGCAGCTACTCATTCCAGGCGAACACTGAAGCTTTCTTT.